This TCR beta chain stems from a study of shared clonotypes between healthy human individuals. General study points: The authors sampled blood alone, and tissue repertoires likely differ.

This CDR3 region has 15 residues. Germline CDR1 reads SGHRS; CDR2 reads YFSETQ. V lost 5 bases, J lost 6 bases, and 9 bases stayed unmatched. Every immunoSEQ plate was one replicate of a subset's evenly spread DNA. Assay used: immunoSEQ multiplex PCR; TCRdb lists only in-frame clones, some missing. In the table there are hundreds of thousands of clones, around 97% of which are singletons. Notes on this clone: Antigen: not known.

This chain connects TRBV5-1 to TRBJ2-5; TRBD2 matches at 11 bases. The receptor was derived from a woman in her twenties or thirties in good health. Input material: naive CD4+ T cells sorted from blood. Subset noted: CD45RA+ positively selected. The CDR3 DNA is TGCGCCAGCAGACCGTCCGGGACTAGCGGACAGACCCAGTACTTC. The encoded protein is CASRPSGTSGQTQYF.